Included here is one TCR beta chain sequence, with context. In this sample, this clone turned up a few times. Its antigen is unknown. Base qualities are not recorded, but no much larger clone differs from it by a single base. The data originate from a study of preoperative IRX-2 immunotherapy in early breast cancer (dated by TCRdb to the late 2010s). The CDR3 has 13 amino acids, counting the end cysteine and phenylalanine. CDR3 DNA only is kept here, 39 bases in frame from base 1. CDR1 and CDR2 are read off the germline V gene as ENHRY and SYGVKD. A distance of 6 bases separates the germline ends of V and J, which lose 0 bases and 4 bases respectively. Receptor amplification or capture employed the immunoSEQ multiplex PCR assay. TCRdb limited this immuneACCESS table to in-frame rearrangements with V and J called. A share of clones is missing; checked studies link under half to unresolved V genes, and the rest is unexplained. For this sample the table gives more than 25,000 clones, of which around 90% were detected only once. The ten biggest clones cover roughly 10% of the sample.

Reading the label with the study, this specimen's treatment or condition is: preoperative locoregional IRX-2 cytokine immunotherapy. The samples were obtained from a phase Ib study that tested preoperative, locoregional IRX-2 cytokine immunotherapy designed to prime immune responses. Donors were patients with early-stage breast cancer who received IRX-2 before surgery. The sample was taken from a patient treated with IRX-2 immunotherapy. This TCR was recovered from a human donor with breast cancer. The V and J genes are TRBV10-3 and TRBJ1-2, and possibly TRBD1, on 6 matching bases. The encoded CDR3 is CAISESGGYGYTF. Here is the DNA: TGTGCCATCAGTGAGTCAGGGGGCTATGGCTACACCTTC.